This T cell receptor (beta chain) was captured in a study of molecular identifiers for immune sequencing clone quantification. Germline V gene lookup returns CDR1 MGHRA and CDR2 YSYEKL. V lost 1 base and J lost 0, with 6 bases in between. This CDR3 has 15 residues. About this clonotype: Its antigen is undetermined.

TCRdb reprocessed the PCR reads with MiXCR, giving one entry per CDR3 protein. The sample yields approximately 550,000 distinct CDR3 sequences, roughly a fifth seen once. Study findings and constraints: Over 98% of CMV-specific effector molecules, but under 1% of naive ones, were in clones above 20 copies.

The sequenced sample was naive CD8+ T cells from blood, with Jurkat cell RNA spiked in. Subset noted: FACS-sorted CD8+CD4-CCR7+CD45RA+ naive T cells. The chain is built from TRBV4-1 and TRBJ2-2; tentatively, D is TRBD1 or TRBD2 (5 bases each). The TCR originated in a human donor in good health. Some libraries in this study had Jurkat cell RNA spiked in. The CDR3 sequence: CASSQGDANTGELFF. The CDR3 DNA follows: TGCGCCAGCAGCCAAGGGGACGCGAACACCGGGGAGCTGTTTTTT.